The source of this T cell receptor beta chain is a study of blood T cell repertoires in COVID-19. Study context: T cells, B-cell-depleted T cells, or PBMCs supplied cDNA or gDNA.

Losses at the gene ends were 1 base for V and 7 bases for J; bases not matched to a gene: 7. The CDR3 has 15 residues. Germline CDR1 is SNHLY and CDR2 is FYNNEI. Study processing details: Counts of nucleated cells, estimated from reference gene primer amplification, were obtained. The repertoire was sequenced with immunoSEQ multiplex PCR; TCRdb's copy has only in-frame clones and lacks some. V and J calls and clone size come straight from that table; D and trimming were deduced from the DNA. The table lists around 150,000 clones, roughly 90% of them singletons, with approximately 3% in the top ten. This TCR was recovered from a man aged 55 to 69 with acute or convalescent COVID-19. The source material was peripheral blood. The chain combines TRBV2 with TRBJ1-5, with 7 bases fitting TRBD1. CDR3: CASSEEGAVGQPQHF. CDR3 in DNA: TGTGCCAGCAGTGAAGAGGGGGCAGTAGGGCAGCCCCAGCATTTT.